These 18 T cell receptor beta chains were sequenced from one sample in a study of T cell changes during pregnancy in multiple sclerosis. Repertoires were generated with immunoSEQ multiplex PCR, while TCRdb's copy carries only in-frame clones and drops some. The sample shows 55,000 to 80,000 clones, 94% of them seen only once. The sample consisted of peripheral blood, taken in the third trimester of pregnancy. The receptor source for this set is a female donor with multiple sclerosis, enrolled in a pregnancy study.

The chain couples TRBV5-1 to TRBJ1-2, with D perhaps matching TRBD1 (6 bases). Germline V gives CDR1 SGHRS, CDR2 YFSETQ. The CDR3 totals 13 residues. Trimming pared 4 bases from V and 1 base from J, leaving 8 bases between. The CDR3 DNA follows: TGCGCCAGCAGCAAGGACAGTAACTATGGCTACACCTTC. Its protein is CASSKDSNYGYTF.

This sequence joins TRBV19 and TRBJ1-2, with D hard to call. Per germline, CDR1 LNHDA and CDR2 SQIVND (reference sequence). This CDR3 comprises 15 residues. Trimming took off 1 base at V and 7 bases at J, with 16 bases between the two ends. The CDR3: CASSIVPRRASGYTF. CDR3 nucleotide sequence: TGTGCCAGTAGTATAGTCCCTCGGAGGGCAAGTGGCTACACCTTC.

This rearrangement joins TRBV6-5 to TRBJ2-1, with 7 bases identical to TRBD2. The CDR3 covers 15 residues. V was clipped by 5 bases and J by 6 bases; unmatched bases: 10. Per germline, CDR1 MNHEY and CDR2 SVGAGI. CDR3 in DNA: TGTGCCAGCAGTCCACTACGGACTAGTGTCAATGAGCAGTTCTTC. As protein: CASSPLRTSVNEQFF.

This chain links TRBV19 with TRBJ1-2; the D is unclear. The germline V gene has CDR1 LNHDA and CDR2 SQIVND (reference sequence). This CDR3 has 13 residues. With 6 bases removed from V and 5 bases from J, the gap between germline ends came to 13 bases. CDR3 sequence reads: CASRLNSGYGYTF. The CDR3, as DNA: TGTGCCAGTAGACTCAACAGTGGGTATGGCTACACCTTC.

The chain joins TRBV14 to TRBJ1-1; TRBD1 might be the D (6 bases). The CDR3 sequence is 13 residues long. V shed 6 bases and J shed 6 bases, with 14 bases lying between them. The germline gives CDR1 SGHDN, CDR2 FVKESK. DNA of the CDR3: TGTGCCAGCAGGGTGACAGGATCCCCTGAAGCTTTCTTT. Amino acid sequence: CASRVTGSPEAFF.

The chain recombines TRBV5-4 with TRBJ2-3; possibly TRBD2 for D (7 bases). This CDR3 contains 17 residues. Germline CDR1 is SGHNT and CDR2 is YYREEE (reference sequence). Trimming took 1 base from V and 2 from J, leaving 17 bases between them. CDR3 sequence: CASSLSGASGYTDTQYF. Here the CDR3 DNA reads TGTGCCAGCAGCTTGTCGGGGGCTAGCGGCTACACAGATACGCAGTATTTT.

The CDR3 loop reads CASSRETGDYGYTF. The CDR3 DNA reads TGTGCCAGCAGCAGGGAGACAGGGGACTATGGCTACACCTTC. This rearrangement joins TRBV5-4 to TRBJ1-2; 8 bases agree with TRBD1. V shed 4 bases, J shed 3 bases, and the junction held 5 bases outside the gene matches. The length of the CDR3 is 14 residues. Germline assignment: CDR1 SGHNT and CDR2 YYREEE (reference sequence).

CDR3 loop: CASSKDRAQETQYF. CDR3 bases: TGTGCCAGCAGTAAGGACAGGGCTCAAGAGACCCAGTACTTC. The rearrangement joins TRBV6-6 to TRBJ2-5; 8 positions match TRBD1. Per the germline V gene, CDR1 is MNHNY and CDR2 is SVGAGI (reference sequence). Trimming at V came to 5 bases and at J to 2 bases, leaving 4 bases not matched to a gene. CDR3 length: 14 residues.

The chain employs TRBV14 and TRBJ2-1; a weak D match, TRBD2 (6 bases). This CDR3 region has 16 residues. CDR1 is SGHDN, CDR2 FVKESK, per germline. V was shortened by 0 bases and J by 2 bases, with 11 bases between the two germline ends. CDR3 loop: CASSQEGWGAYNEQFF. In DNA form, the CDR3 reads TGTGCCAGCAGCCAAGAAGGATGGGGGGCCTACAATGAGCAGTTCTTC.

This chain uses TRBV27 with TRBJ2-5; TRBD2 matches at 9 bases. The CDR3 totals 14 residues. Trimming took 6 bases from V and 7 from J; bases not matched to a gene: 9. CDR1 MNHEY and CDR2 SMNVEV come from the germline V gene (reference sequence). This CDR3 reads CASRAGGFQGTQYF. The CDR3 coding sequence is TGTGCCAGCAGAGCGGGGGGATTCCAGGGGACCCAGTACTTC.

The chain is built from TRBV6-6 and TRBJ1-4; 12 bases are a match to TRBD1. Germline CDR1 MNHNY, CDR2 SVGAGI (reference sequence). The trim removed 6 bases at V and 8 bases at J, leaving 4 bases unmatched. CDR3 length: 14 residues. CDR3: CASRRGTGGEKLFF. The CDR3 DNA follows: TGTGCCAGCAGGAGGGGGACAGGGGGCGAAAAACTGTTTTTT.

The chain links TRBV9 to TRBJ1-2; D might be TRBD1 (6 bases). Trimming left V 3 bases short and J 5 bases short, with 11 bases between. The CDR3 length is 13 residues. Germline CDR1 is SGDLS and CDR2 is YYNGEE. CDR3 sequence (DNA): TGTGCCAGCAGCGGGGTAGGGGGATATGGCTACACCTTC. Encoded protein: CASSGVGGYGYTF.

The rearrangement joins TRBV11-2 to TRBJ1-6, with a tentative D call TRBD1 (6 bases). Trimming removed 5 bases at V and 6 bases at J, with 14 bases between. The CDR3 covers 15 residues. Germline V gene data show CDR1 as SGHAT and CDR2 as FQNNGV. The CDR3 sequence is CASSPPGGGNSPLHF. In nucleotides, the CDR3 is TGTGCCAGCAGCCCGCCGGGAGGGGGTAATTCACCCCTCCACTTT.

The chain carries TRBV27 and TRBJ1-6, with 11 positions matching TRBD1. CDR3 length equals 16 residues. Germline V gives CDR1 MNHEY, CDR2 SMNVEV (reference sequence). J was trimmed by 10 bases and V by 2 bases; bases with no gene match: 7. The CDR3 is CASSLQDRGQVSPLHF. For the CDR3, the DNA is TGTGCCAGCAGTTTACAGGACAGGGGGCAAGTATCACCCCTCCACTTT.

The chain employs TRBV4-2 and TRBJ2-1; the match to TRBD2 covers 8 bases. This CDR3 has 17 amino acids. The V gene's germline CDR1 is LGHNA and CDR2 YNFKEQ. Losses at the gene ends were 0 bases for V and 4 bases for J; bases not matched to a gene: 8. CDR3 residues: CASSQDRDSGVYNEQFF. The CDR3 DNA follows: TGTGCCAGCAGCCAAGATCGTGATAGCGGGGTGTACAATGAGCAGTTCTTC.

The CDR3 nucleotides are TGTGCCAGCAGCCAAGTGCGGGCTAGCGGGGGAGGGGATACGCAGTATTTT. Its protein product is CASSQVRASGGGDTQYF. The chain carries TRBV4-2 and TRBJ2-3, with TRBD2 identical over 10 bases. Trimming at V came to 1 base and at J to 6 bases, leaving 10 bases not matched to a gene. The CDR3 runs to 17 residues. The germline gives CDR1 LGHNA, CDR2 YNFKEQ.

This clone showed up just once. Here the CDR3 reads CASSETLSEQFF. The DNA of the CDR3 is TGCGCCAGCAGCGAGACACTTAGTGAGCAGTTCTTC. The rearrangement uses TRBV5-1 and TRBJ2-1; no reliable D call. This CDR3 spans 12 amino acids. Germline V gene lookup returns CDR1 SGHRS and CDR2 YFSETQ. V was cut by 4 bases and J by 9 bases, with 11 bases left in between.

This rearrangement joins TRBV19 to TRBJ2-1, with 8 bases fitting TRBD2. The ends lost 3 bases at V and 10 bases at J; junction bases unmatched: 14. Germline-derived CDR1 and CDR2 are LNHDA and SQIVND (reference sequence). The CDR3 has 16 residues. CDR3 nucleotide sequence: TGTGCCAGTAGTATCCCAATAGCGGGGTCCTCCCGGGAGCAGTTCTTC. Translated, it gives CASSIPIAGSSREQFF.